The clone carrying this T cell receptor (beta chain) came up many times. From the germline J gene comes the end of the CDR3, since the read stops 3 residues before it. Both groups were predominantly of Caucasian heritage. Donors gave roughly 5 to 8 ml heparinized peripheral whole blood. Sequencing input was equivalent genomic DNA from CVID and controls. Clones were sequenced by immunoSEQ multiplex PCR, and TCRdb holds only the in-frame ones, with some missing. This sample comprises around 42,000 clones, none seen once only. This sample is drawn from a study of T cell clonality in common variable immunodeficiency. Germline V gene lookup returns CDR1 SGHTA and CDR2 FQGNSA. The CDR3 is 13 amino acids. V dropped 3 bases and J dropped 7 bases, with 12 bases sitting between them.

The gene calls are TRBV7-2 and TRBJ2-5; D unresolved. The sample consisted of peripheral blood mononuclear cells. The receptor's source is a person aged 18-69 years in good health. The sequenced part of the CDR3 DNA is TGTGCCAGCAGCTTCGGAGACTTGCGGACC. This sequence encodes CASSFGDLRT. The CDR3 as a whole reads CASSFGDLRTQYF.